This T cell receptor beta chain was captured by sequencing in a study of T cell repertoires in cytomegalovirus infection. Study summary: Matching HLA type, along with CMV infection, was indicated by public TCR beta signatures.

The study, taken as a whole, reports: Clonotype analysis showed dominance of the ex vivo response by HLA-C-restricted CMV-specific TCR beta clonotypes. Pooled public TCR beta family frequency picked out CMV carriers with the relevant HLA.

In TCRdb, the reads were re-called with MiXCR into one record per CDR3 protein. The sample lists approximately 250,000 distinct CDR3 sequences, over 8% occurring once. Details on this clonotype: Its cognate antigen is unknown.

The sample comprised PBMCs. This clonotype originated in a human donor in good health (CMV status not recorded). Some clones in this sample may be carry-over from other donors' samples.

The CDR3 region is CSARVPGANTEAFF. The CDR3 DNA sequence: TGCAGTGCTAGAGTGCCAGGGGCGAACACTGAAGCTTTCTTT. This chain connects TRBV20-1 to TRBJ1-1; possibly TRBD1 for D (6 bases). Germline CDR1 reads DFQATT; CDR2 reads SNEGSKA (reference sequence). The CDR3 consists of 14 residues. The V and J ends lost 1 base and 1 base respectively, with 10 bases between them.